A selection of T cell receptor beta chains follows, all from one sample in a study of blood T cell repertoires in COVID-19. Sequencing was performed with immunoSEQ multiplex PCR; in TCRdb, only in-frame clones are kept and a portion is missing. The data show about 140,000 clones, approximately 91% seen once. Sequencing used peripheral blood. The receptors originated from a man between 65 and 85 years old with acute or convalescent COVID-19. Both conserved end residues are trimmed from each CDR3. D genes are given only for firm matches.

CDR3 protein	D gene	V gene	J gene
ASSQDLGSGDDTQY	.	TRBV3-1/TRBV3-2	TRBJ2-3
ASSRRQGGVTDTQY	TRBD2	TRBV19	TRBJ2-3
ASSAGTGYSNQPQH	TRBD1	TRBV19	TRBJ1-5
ASRGAGRTEAF	.	TRBV10-2	TRBJ1-1
ASSLIGGDSPLH	TRBD1	TRBV7-3	TRBJ1-6
ASTKDTQTETQY	.	TRBV18	TRBJ2-5
ASSYPSSGANVLT	.	TRBV6-5	TRBJ2-6
ASSYRGPGNTEAF	TRBD1	TRBV5-6	TRBJ1-1
ASSSVTDTQY	.	TRBV3-1/TRBV3-2	TRBJ2-3
ASSLELGQEQY	.	TRBV5-1	TRBJ2-7
ASSQGDFGEKLF	.	TRBV3-1/TRBV3-2	TRBJ1-4
ASSLESLAGVSGELF	TRBD2	TRBV28	TRBJ2-2
ASSLTANTEAF	.	TRBV7-9	TRBJ1-1
ASSFRGGETQY	.	TRBV7-2	TRBJ2-5
ASSDVDRVGGYT	TRBD1	TRBV5-5	TRBJ1-2
ASTTTRPPPPTGELF	.	TRBV7-9	TRBJ2-2
SADTGGETQY	.	TRBV29-1	TRBJ2-5
ASNRQGARETQY	TRBD1	TRBV6-5	TRBJ2-5
ASSTKGLAGVDKQF	TRBD2	TRBV28	TRBJ2-1
ASSNPPGQGLHYGYT	TRBD1	TRBV19	TRBJ1-2
ASGLSGQNTGELF	.	TRBV12-5	TRBJ2-2
ASRVSGTDTQY	.	TRBV27	TRBJ2-3
ASSLDGYSNQPQH	.	TRBV19	TRBJ1-5
ASFRSSKEGYT	.	TRBV7-9	TRBJ1-2
ASGSGGTDTQY	.	TRBV3-1/TRBV3-2	TRBJ2-3
AIRDRGDNYGYT	TRBD1	TRBV28	TRBJ1-2
ATSSGTSGVGRTDTQY	TRBD2	TRBV15	TRBJ2-3
ARSLGRDSNQPQH	.	TRBV5-3	TRBJ1-5
ASSEVQGGYGYT	.	TRBV6-1	TRBJ1-2
ASSTSGRASGDTQY	TRBD2	TRBV3-1/TRBV3-2	TRBJ2-3
ASSAQVSGGLNEQF	TRBD2	TRBV4-1	TRBJ2-1
AISEAGQGGNEKLF	TRBD1	TRBV10-3	TRBJ1-4
AITPGRYDVGENTIY	.	TRBV10-3	TRBJ1-3
ASSLAGMNHQPQH	.	TRBV11-2	TRBJ1-5
ASSSQIGGETQY	.	TRBV27	TRBJ2-5
ASSYLRVETQY	.	TRBV11-2	TRBJ2-5
ASREVRGGYEQY	TRBD2	TRBV7-8	TRBJ2-7
ASSNGLAGGADTQY	TRBD2	TRBV6-4	TRBJ2-3
ASSTRRTEAF	.	TRBV3-1/TRBV3-2	TRBJ1-1
ASSLDEAFQHLYGYT	.	TRBV5-4	TRBJ1-2
ASSSRGERSPLH	.	TRBV7-9	TRBJ1-6